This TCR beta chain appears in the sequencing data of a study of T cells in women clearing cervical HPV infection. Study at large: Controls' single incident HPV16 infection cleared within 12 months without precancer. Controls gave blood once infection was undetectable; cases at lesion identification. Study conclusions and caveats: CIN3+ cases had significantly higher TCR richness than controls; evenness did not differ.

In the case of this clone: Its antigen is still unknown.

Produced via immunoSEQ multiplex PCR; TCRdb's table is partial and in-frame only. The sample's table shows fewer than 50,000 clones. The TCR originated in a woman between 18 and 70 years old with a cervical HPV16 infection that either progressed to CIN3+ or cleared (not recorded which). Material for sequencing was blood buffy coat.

The CDR3 spells CASSEPGTPKKTQYF. The CDR3 bases that were read are TGCGCCAGCAGTGAGCCTGGGACACCAAAAAAGACC. This rearrangement joins TRBV10-2 to TRBJ2-5; D is possibly TRBD1 (6 bases). From the germline J gene comes the end of the CDR3, since the read stops 3 residues before it. V dropped 2 bases and J dropped 6 bases, with 16 bases sitting between them. The germline V gene encodes CDR1 WSHSY and CDR2 SAAADI. This CDR3 is 15 amino acids long.